Many counts were recorded for the clone carrying this T cell receptor (beta chain). The data are from a study of CD8+CD57+ T cells in acquired aplastic anemia. Looking at the study overall: When averaged, DNA from sorted CD4+ and CD8+ cells came to approximately 3.2 ug.

TCR beta VDJ and CDR3 profiles were obtained from a genomic DNA template. TCRdb reprocessed the reads with MiXCR, giving one entry per CDR3 protein. Of some 130,000 distinct CDR3 sequences listed, around 41% are singletons. Trimming at V came to 5 bases and at J to 6 bases, leaving 8 bases not matched to a gene. Germline V gene lookup returns CDR1 DFQATT and CDR2 SNEGSKA (reference sequence). The CDR3 length is 13 residues. The V call is TRBV20-1, the J call TRBJ1-2; TRBD1 agrees at 8 bases. The receptor was derived from a human donor in good health, serving as a control. Material: sorted CD4+, CD8+, or CD8+CD57+ T cells (not recorded which) from PBMCs. In DNA, the CDR3 is TGCAGTGCTCGCCCGACAGGGGAAGATGGCTACACCTTC. As protein: CSARPTGEDGYTF.